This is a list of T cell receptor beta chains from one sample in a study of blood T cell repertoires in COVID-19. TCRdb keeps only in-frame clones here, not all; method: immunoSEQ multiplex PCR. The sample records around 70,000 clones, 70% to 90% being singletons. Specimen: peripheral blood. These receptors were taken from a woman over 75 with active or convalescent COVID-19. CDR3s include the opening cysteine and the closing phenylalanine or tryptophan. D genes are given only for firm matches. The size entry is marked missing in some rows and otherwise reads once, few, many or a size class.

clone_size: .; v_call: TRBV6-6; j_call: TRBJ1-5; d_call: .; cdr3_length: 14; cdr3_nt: TGTGCCAGCAGTTCCCAGGGGAGCAATCAGCCCCAGCATTTT; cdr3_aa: CASSSQGSNQPQHF
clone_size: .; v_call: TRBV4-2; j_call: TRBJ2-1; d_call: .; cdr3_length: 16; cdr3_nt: TGTGCCAGCAGCCAAGGTGGACGGGGGACCTACAATGAGCAGTTCTTC; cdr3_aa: CASSQGGRGTYNEQFF
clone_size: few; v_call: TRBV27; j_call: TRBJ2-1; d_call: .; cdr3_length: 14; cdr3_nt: TGTGCCAGCTTCCAGACAGGTTCCTACAATGAGCAGTTCTTC; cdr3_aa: CASFQTGSYNEQFF
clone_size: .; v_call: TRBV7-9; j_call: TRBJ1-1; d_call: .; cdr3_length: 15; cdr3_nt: TGTGCCAGCAGCTCCAGACGTGTAGAGGGGGCTGAAGCTTTCTTT; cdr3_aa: CASSSRRVEGAEAFF
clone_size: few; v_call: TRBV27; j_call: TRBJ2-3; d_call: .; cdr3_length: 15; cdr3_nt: TGTGCCAGCAGGATGGGGGGGGCGCTTGTAGATACGCAGTATTTT; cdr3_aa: CASRMGGALVDTQYF
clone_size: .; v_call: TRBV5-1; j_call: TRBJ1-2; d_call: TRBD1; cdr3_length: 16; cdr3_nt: TGCGCCAGCAGCCGATCCGGACAGGGGTTAGATGATGGCTACACCTTC; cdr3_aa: CASSRSGQGLDDGYTF
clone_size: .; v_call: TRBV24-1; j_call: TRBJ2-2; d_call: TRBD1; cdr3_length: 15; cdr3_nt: TGTGCCACCAGTGCGGGGACAGGGAGGGACGGGGAGCTGTTTTTT; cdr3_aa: CATSAGTGRDGELFF
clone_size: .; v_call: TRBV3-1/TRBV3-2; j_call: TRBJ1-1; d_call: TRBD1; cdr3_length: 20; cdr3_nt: TGTGCCAGCAGCCACGTGGGTACCGGGACAGGGGTTCAGGGGAACACTGAAGCTTTCTTT; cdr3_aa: CASSHVGTGTGVQGNTEAFF
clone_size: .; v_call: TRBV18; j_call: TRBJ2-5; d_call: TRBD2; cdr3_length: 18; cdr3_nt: TGTGCCAGCTCACCACCCTCTTTTAGCGGGGGGTTCCAAGAGACCCAGTACTTC; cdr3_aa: CASSPPSFSGGFQETQYF
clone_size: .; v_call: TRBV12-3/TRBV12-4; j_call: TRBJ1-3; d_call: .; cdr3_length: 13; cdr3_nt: TGTGCCAGCAGTTTGACAGCTGGAAACACCATATATTTT; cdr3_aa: CASSLTAGNTIYF
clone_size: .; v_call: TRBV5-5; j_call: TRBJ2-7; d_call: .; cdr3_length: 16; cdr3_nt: TGTGCCAGCAGCTTGGCCGCAGGGGACTACTCCTACGAGCAGTACTTC; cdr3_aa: CASSLAAGDYSYEQYF
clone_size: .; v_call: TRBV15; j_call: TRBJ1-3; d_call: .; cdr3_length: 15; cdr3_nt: TGTGCCACCAGCGGAATCAGGGGTTCAGGAAACACCATATATTTT; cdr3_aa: CATSGIRGSGNTIYF
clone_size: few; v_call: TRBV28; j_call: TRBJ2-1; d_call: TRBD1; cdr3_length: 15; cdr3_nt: TGTGCCAGCAGTTACCGGGACAGGATATACAATGAGCAGTTCTTC; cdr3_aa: CASSYRDRIYNEQFF
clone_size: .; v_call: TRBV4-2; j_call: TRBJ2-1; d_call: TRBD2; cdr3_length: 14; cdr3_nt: TGTGCCAGCAGCCAGTCGACTAGCGAAGATGAGCAGTTCTTC; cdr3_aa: CASSQSTSEDEQFF
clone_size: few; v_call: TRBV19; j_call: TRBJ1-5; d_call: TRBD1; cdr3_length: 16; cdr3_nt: TGTGCCAGTAGTCACCGGGACAGGGGGGGAAATCAGCCCCAGCATTTT; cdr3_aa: CASSHRDRGGNQPQHF
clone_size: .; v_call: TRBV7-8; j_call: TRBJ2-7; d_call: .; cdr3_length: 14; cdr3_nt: TGTGCCAGCAGCTGGGGGCGCAGCTCCTACGAGCAGTACTTC; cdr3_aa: CASSWGRSSYEQYF
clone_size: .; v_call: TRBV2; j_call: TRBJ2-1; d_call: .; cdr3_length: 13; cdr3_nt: TGTGCCAGCAGTGATTCAGGGATCAATGAGCAGTTCTTC; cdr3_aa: CASSDSGINEQFF
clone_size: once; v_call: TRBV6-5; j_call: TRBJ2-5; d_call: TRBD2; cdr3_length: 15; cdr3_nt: TGTGCCAGCACCTGGACTAGCGGCAACCAAGAGACCCAGTACTTC; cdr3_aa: CASTWTSGNQETQYF
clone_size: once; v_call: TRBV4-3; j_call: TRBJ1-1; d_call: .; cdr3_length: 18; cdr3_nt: TGCGCCAGCAGCCAGGACCAATATGGAGGTTTATGGCCCTCGCGAGCTTTCTTT; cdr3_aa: CASSQDQYGGLWPSRAFF
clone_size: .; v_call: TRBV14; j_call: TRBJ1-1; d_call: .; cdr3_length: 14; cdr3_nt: TGTGCCAGCAGCCAAGCAGGGCTCCGCACTGAAGCTTTCTTT; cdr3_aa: CASSQAGLRTEAFF
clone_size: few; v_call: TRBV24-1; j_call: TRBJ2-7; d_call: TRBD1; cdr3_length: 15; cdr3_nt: TGTGCCACCAGTGATGAGGGACAGGGTATCAACGAGCAGTACTTC; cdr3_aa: CATSDEGQGINEQYF
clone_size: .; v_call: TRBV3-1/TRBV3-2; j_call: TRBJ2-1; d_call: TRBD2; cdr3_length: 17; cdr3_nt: TGTGCCAGCAGCCAAGACAGAGCGGGGGGCTTCTACAATGAGCAGTTCTTC; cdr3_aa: CASSQDRAGGFYNEQFF
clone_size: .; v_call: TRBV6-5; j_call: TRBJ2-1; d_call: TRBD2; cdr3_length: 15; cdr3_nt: TGTGCCAGCAGTTACTCGATACGGGAGGCATATGAGCAGTTCTTC; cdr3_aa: CASSYSIREAYEQFF
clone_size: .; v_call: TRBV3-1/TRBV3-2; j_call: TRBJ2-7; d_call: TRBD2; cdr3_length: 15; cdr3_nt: TGTGCCAGCAGCCAAGTGGGGACTAGCCAGGCCGAGCAGTACTTC; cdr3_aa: CASSQVGTSQAEQYF
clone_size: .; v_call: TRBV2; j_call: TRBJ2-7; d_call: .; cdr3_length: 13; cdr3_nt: TGTGCCAGCAGCCCCCTGACGGGTTCTGGGCAGTACTTC; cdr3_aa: CASSPLTGSGQYF
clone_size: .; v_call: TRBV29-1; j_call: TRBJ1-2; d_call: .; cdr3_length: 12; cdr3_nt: TGCAGCGTTGAAGAGGTGGGAGCGGGCTACACCTTC; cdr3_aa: CSVEEVGAGYTF
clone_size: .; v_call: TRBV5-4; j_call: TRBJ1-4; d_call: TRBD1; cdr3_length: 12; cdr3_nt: TGTGCCACTAAGACAGGGAACGAAAAACTGTTTTTT; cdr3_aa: CATKTGNEKLFF
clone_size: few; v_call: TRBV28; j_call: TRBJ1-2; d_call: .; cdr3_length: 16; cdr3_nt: TGTGCCAGCAGCCCGCCAGGGATGACGTCTAACTATGGCTACACCTTC; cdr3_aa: CASSPPGMTSNYGYTF
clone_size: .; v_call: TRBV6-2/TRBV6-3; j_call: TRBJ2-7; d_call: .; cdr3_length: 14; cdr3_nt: TGTGCCAGCAGTTACTCGACGGTCCAGGACGAGCAGTACTTC; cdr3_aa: CASSYSTVQDEQYF
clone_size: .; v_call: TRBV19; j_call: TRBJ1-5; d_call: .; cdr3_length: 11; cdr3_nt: TGTGCCACCTCCGCCCACCGGGCCCAGCATTTT; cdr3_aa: CATSAHRAQHF
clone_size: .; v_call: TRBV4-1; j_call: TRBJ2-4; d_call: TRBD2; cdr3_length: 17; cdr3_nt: TGCGCCAGCAGCCAAGGATCGGCTAGCGGGAGGAAAAACATTCAGTACTTC; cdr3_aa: CASSQGSASGRKNIQYF
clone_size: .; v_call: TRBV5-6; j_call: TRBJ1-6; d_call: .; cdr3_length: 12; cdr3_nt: TGTGCCAGCAGCTTGACGGGATCACCCCTCCACTTT; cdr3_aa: CASSLTGSPLHF
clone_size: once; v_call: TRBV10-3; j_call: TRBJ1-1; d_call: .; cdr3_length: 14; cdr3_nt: TGTGCCATCAGAAAGGGACAAAGTGTATCTGAAGCTTTCTTT; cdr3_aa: CAIRKGQSVSEAFF
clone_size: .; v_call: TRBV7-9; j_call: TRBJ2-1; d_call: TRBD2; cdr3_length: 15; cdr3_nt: TGTGCCAGCAGCCCCAGCGGGAGCTCCTACAATGAGCAGTTCTTC; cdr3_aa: CASSPSGSSYNEQFF
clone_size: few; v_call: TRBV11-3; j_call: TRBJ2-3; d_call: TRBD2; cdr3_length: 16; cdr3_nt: TGTGCCAGCAGCTTTTCGACTAGCGGGAGGACAGATACGCAGTATTTT; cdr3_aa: CASSFSTSGRTDTQYF
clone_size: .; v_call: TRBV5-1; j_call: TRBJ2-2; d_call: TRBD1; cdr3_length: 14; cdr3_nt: TGCGCCAGCAGCAACACAGGGGACACCGGGGAGCTGTTTTTT; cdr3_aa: CASSNTGDTGELFF
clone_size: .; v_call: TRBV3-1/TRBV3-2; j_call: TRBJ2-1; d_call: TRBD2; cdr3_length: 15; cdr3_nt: TGTGCCAGCAGCCAAGTTTCAGGGACTAGCTATGAGCAGTTCTTC; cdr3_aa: CASSQVSGTSYEQFF
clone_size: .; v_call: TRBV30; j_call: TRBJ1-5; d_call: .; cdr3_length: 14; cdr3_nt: TGTGCCTGGGGAGGACAGTGGGGCGATCAGCCCCAGCATTTT; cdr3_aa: CAWGGQWGDQPQHF
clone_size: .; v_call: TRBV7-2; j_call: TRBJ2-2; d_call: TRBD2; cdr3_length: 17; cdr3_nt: TGTGCCAGCAGGCGGACTAGCGGGGGGGCGAACACCGGGGAGCTGTTTTTT; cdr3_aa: CASRRTSGGANTGELFF